This is a list of T cell receptor beta chains from one sample in a study of cytomegalovirus exposure and HLA in healthy donors. TCRdb keeps only in-frame clones here, not all; method: immunoSEQ multiplex PCR. Of more than 95,000 clones listed, 80% are singletons. Sequencing used PBMCs. Receptors originate from a female donor in good health and CMV-seronegative. Both conserved end residues are trimmed from each CDR3. The D gene is left open where the match is weak.

D gene,V gene,J gene,CDR3 protein
-,TRBV16,TRBJ2-7,ASSQSKTAYEQY
-,TRBV5-4,TRBJ1-2,ASSLGGQGYT
-,TRBV12-5,TRBJ1-4,ASGLTLTDRATNEKLF
-,TRBV5-8,TRBJ1-5,ASSTGTLGYSNQPQH
-,TRBV4-1,TRBJ2-2,ASSPYRDTGELF
-,TRBV7-9,TRBJ1-1,ASSFHQGNTEAF
-,TRBV5-1,TRBJ1-1,ASSLGHEISTEAF
TRBD1,TRBV7-9,TRBJ2-1,ASSARDRAMGSYNEQF
-,TRBV7-2,TRBJ1-2,ASSQGMGSYGYT
TRBD1,TRBV5-1,TRBJ1-6,ASRYGQDGSPLH
-,TRBV7-9,TRBJ2-5,ASSRQGAAETQY
TRBD1,TRBV27,TRBJ2-2,ASSPYRGRTGELF
-,TRBV27,TRBJ2-1,ASSPPGRGNYNEQF
TRBD2,TRBV5-1,TRBJ2-2,ASSLVSGGNTGELF
-,TRBV2,TRBJ1-1,ASTYSSQGNTEAF
-,TRBV19,TRBJ2-7,ASSTGGANTYEQY
-,TRBV6-5,TRBJ1-2,ASRRADGNYGYT
TRBD1,TRBV6-5,TRBJ2-1,ASSKPGQGLDEQF
TRBD1,TRBV4-2,TRBJ1-1,ASRDRGLGTEAF
TRBD1,TRBV6-5,TRBJ1-1,ASTGTGYTEAF
TRBD1,TRBV15,TRBJ2-5,ATSTYRGQETQY
-,TRBV7-6,TRBJ2-3,ASSQSVTDTQY
-,TRBV5-5,TRBJ1-1,ASSLVQGRSDTEAF
-,TRBV5-1,TRBJ1-4,ASSEALLATNEKLF
TRBD2,TRBV10-2,TRBJ2-1,ASAMRLAGGLYEQF
TRBD1,TRBV6-1,TRBJ2-1,ASAGQGVAEQF
TRBD1,TRBV7-9,TRBJ1-5,ASQGLPNQPQH
TRBD1,TRBV5-1,TRBJ2-2,ASSPGQGETRELF
-,TRBV7-6,TRBJ2-1,ASSLFAGYNEQF
TRBD2,TRBV10-1,TRBJ2-7,ASSETAGVHEQY
TRBD2,TRBV12-5,TRBJ2-1,ASGLETGLAGMSSYNEQF
-,TRBV27,TRBJ1-1,ASSLSENTEAF
TRBD2,TRBV11-2,TRBJ2-2,ASRLLAGVLRTGELF
-,TRBV19,TRBJ1-5,ASNTGKGRNQPQH
-,TRBV9,TRBJ2-2,ASSVGSPRYGELF
-,TRBV5-5,TRBJ2-7,ASSLVPGTYEQY
TRBD2,TRBV19,TRBJ2-2,ASSSYSGRRGTGELF
TRBD1,TRBV5-1,TRBJ2-7,ASSPFGGQGPDEQY
TRBD1,TRBV7-9,TRBJ1-1,ASSTLGTGVRAF
TRBD2,TRBV18,TRBJ2-1,ASSPQGTSGRRNEQF
TRBD2,TRBV11-2,TRBJ2-3,ASSLGTSVPDTQY